This TCR beta chain comes out of a study of T cell responses to AZD1222 COVID-19 vaccine. The data were produced by immunoSEQ multiplex PCR, yet TCRdb's version contains in-frame clones alone and is incomplete. The sample lists approximately 150,000 clones, roughly 92% occurring once. This CDR3 region has 13 residues. The germline CDR1 and CDR2 sequences are SGHRS and YFSETQ. V dropped 0 bases and J dropped 9 bases, with 12 bases sitting between them. This chain connects TRBV5-1 to TRBJ1-1, with TRBD1 as a possible D gene (5 bases). The source is an adult who received the AZD1222 COVID-19 vaccine. The material was peripheral blood, obtained 28 days after the second AZD1222 dose. The chain's CDR3 is CASSLGSGEQAFF. DNA of the CDR3: TGCGCCAGCAGCTTGGGTTCGGGGGAGCAAGCTTTCTTT. The variable domain in full, with the rest retrieved from reference TRBV5-1 and TRBJ1-1, is KAGVTQTPRYLIKTRGQQVTLSCSPISGHRSVSWYQQTPGQGLQFLFEYFSETQRNKGNFPGRFSGRQFSNSRSEMNVSTLELGDSALYLCASSLGSGEQAFFGQGTRLTVV.